Each of the 12 T cell receptor beta chains below was sequenced from the same sample in a study of human T cells and chemical hapten exposure. This sample's time point: patch test 1, 2 weeks after DPC sensitization. Described treatment: therapeutic diphenylcyclopropenone sensitization with weekly scalp DPC. TCRdb reprocessed the RACE reads via MiXCR and lists one record per CDR3 protein. The sample consists of approximately 100,000 distinct CDR3 sequences, 9.5% to 11% of them appearing once. The specimen comprised whole blood, sampled in connection with sensitization to the hapten diphenylcyclopropenone (DPC). The receptor source for this set is a middle-aged woman with alopecia areata. Some clones in this sample may be carry-over from other donors' samples.

The chain couples TRBV11-1 to TRBJ2-5; D is tentatively TRBD1 or TRBD2 (7 bases each). The germline V gene encodes CDR1 SGHAT and CDR2 FQDESV (reference sequence). With 2 bases removed from V and 3 bases from J, the gap between germline ends came to 16 bases. This CDR3 region has 16 residues. The CDR3 DNA is TGTGCCAGCAGCTTACGGTCTTCAGGGGGGGAAGAGACCCAGTACTTC. Amino acid sequence: CASSLRSSGGEETQYF.

There are many counts of this clonotype. J is TRBJ2-2 and V is TRBV4-3; D remains ambiguous. The V and J ends lost 1 base and 1 base respectively, with 4 bases between them. Looked up from germline, CDR1 is LGHNA and CDR2 is YSLEER. The CDR3 has 14 amino acids. CDR3 region: CASSQAGNTGELFF. Written as DNA, the CDR3 is TGCGCCAGCAGCCAAGCGGGGAACACCGGGGAGCTGTTTTTT.

Many counts were recorded for this clonotype. The rearrangement joins TRBV4-2 to TRBJ1-1, with D perhaps matching TRBD1 (5 bases). The CDR3 loop spans 15 amino acids. With 2 bases removed from V and 0 bases from J, the gap between germline ends came to 10 bases. Germline V gene sequence: CDR1 LGHNA, CDR2 YNFKEQ. The CDR3 DNA reads TGTGCCAGCAGCCAAACAGACAGTCTGAACACTGAAGCTTTCTTT. Its translation: CASSQTDSLNTEAFF.

By frequency in the sample, this clonotype is medium-sized. This chain uses TRBV7-9 with TRBJ2-7; D is perhaps TRBD1 or TRBD2 (5 bases each). The CDR3 has 12 amino acids. Trimming removed 9 bases at V and 3 bases at J, with 12 bases between. Germline CDR1 SEHNR, CDR2 FQNEAQ (reference sequence). The CDR3: CASGDGNYEQYF. The DNA of the CDR3 is TGTGCCAGTGGGGACGGGAACTACGAGCAGTACTTC.

This clonotype was observed a few times. The chain couples TRBV24-1 to TRBJ1-2; 9 bases agree with TRBD1. The CDR3 consists of 16 residues. The V gene end was trimmed by 5 bases and the J gene end by 4 bases; junction bases not matched to a gene: 10. Germline CDR1 is KGHDR and CDR2 is SFDVKD. DNA for the CDR3: TGTGCCACCAGTGGGGTGGACAGGGGCGACGGCTATGGCTACACCTTC. Translating it yields CATSGVDRGDGYGYTF.

The J gene is TRBJ1-4, the V gene TRBV30, with 12 bases lining up with TRBD1. With 2 bases clipped from V and 8 bases from J, the junction kept 3 bases outside the gene matches. The CDR3 is 14 amino acids. Germline values: CDR1 GTSNPN, CDR2 SVGIG (reference sequence). The DNA of the CDR3 is TGTGCCTGGAGTTCCGGGACAGGGGGCGAAAAACTGTTTTTT. Translation gives CAWSSGTGGEKLFF.

The gene calls are TRBV7-2 and TRBJ2-5; 12 positions agree with TRBD1. This CDR3 is 13 amino acids long. Trimming removed 5 bases from V and 7 bases from J; junction bases left unmatched: 2. CDR1 and CDR2 from the germline V gene are SGHTA and FQGNSA. This chain's CDR3 is CASSGGQGATQYF. For the CDR3, the DNA is TGTGCCAGCAGCGGGGGACAGGGGGCGACCCAGTACTTC. The variable domain in full, with the rest retrieved from reference TRBV7-2 and TRBJ2-5, is GAGVSQSPSNKVTEKGKDVELRCDPISGHTALYWYRQSLGQGLEFLIYFQGNSAPDKSGLPSDRFSAERTGGSVSTLTIQRTQQEDSAVYLCASSGGQGATQYFGPGTRLLVL.

This clonotype has ten or more counts. The V call is TRBV20-1, the J call TRBJ2-7; D gene ambiguous. Germline V gene lookup returns CDR1 DFQATT and CDR2 SNEGSKA (reference sequence). V was clipped by 4 bases and J by 3 bases, with 10 bases between them. The CDR3 spans 12 residues. The CDR3 DNA sequence: TGCAGTGCTACGCGCCAGAACTACGAGCAGTACTTC. Translation: CSATRQNYEQYF.

This chain links TRBV9 with TRBJ1-2; 10 positions agree with TRBD1. The V gene's germline CDR1 is SGDLS and CDR2 YYNGEE. Trimming removed 3 bases from V and 4 bases from J; junction bases left unmatched: 3. The CDR3 spans 14 residues. DNA for the CDR3: TGTGCCAGCAGCGCAGGACAGGGGGTCTATGGCTACACCTTC. It yields the protein CASSAGQGVYGYTF.

The CDR3 loop is CSAISDGYNEQFF. DNA of the CDR3: TGCAGTGCTATATCCGACGGATACAATGAGCAGTTCTTC. The chain combines TRBV20-1 with TRBJ2-1; D remains unclear. With 4 bases removed from V and 4 bases from J, the gap between germline ends came to 11 bases. Germline V gene sequence: CDR1 DFQATT, CDR2 SNEGSKA (reference sequence). The CDR3 contains 13 residues.

The chain carries TRBV20-1 and TRBJ2-2; either TRBD1 or TRBD2 may supply D (5 bases each). The CDR3 is made up of 13 amino acids. V lost 2 bases to trimming and J lost 7 bases, with 11 bases between them. Looked up from germline, CDR1 is DFQATT and CDR2 is SNEGSKA (reference sequence). DNA for the CDR3: TGCAGTGCTAGAACCCCTGGGGGCGGGGAGCTGTTTTTT. Translating it yields CSARTPGGGELFF.

The rearrangement uses TRBV20-1 and TRBJ2-7; TRBD1 matches at 9 bases. Trimming removed 6 bases from V and 6 bases from J; junction bases left unmatched: 15. This CDR3 region has 15 residues. Germline-derived CDR1 and CDR2 are DFQATT and SNEGSKA (reference sequence). CDR3 region: CSAGDRDRALCEQYF. CDR3 sequence (DNA): TGCAGTGCAGGGGACCGGGACAGGGCTCTCTGCGAGCAGTACTTC.